Below, one T cell receptor (beta chain) is given with its context. Its antigen is unknown. This record belongs to a study of T cell responses to AZD1222 COVID-19 vaccine. Trimming took off 1 base at V and 0 bases at J, with 18 bases between the two ends. The CDR3 runs to 18 residues. Germline lookup yields CDR1 LNHDA and CDR2 SQIVND (reference sequence). General study points: Most donors were white British, females outnumbered males, and clonal diversity was possibly underestimated. Repertoire sampling was restricted to post-peak T cell response timepoints.

Assay: immunoSEQ multiplex PCR; the TCRdb copy retains only in-frame clones and omits some. The table includes about 170,000 clones, around nine tenths detected once. This sequence originates from an adult who received the AZD1222 COVID-19 vaccine. The chain carries TRBV19 and TRBJ1-1; no firm D call. Specimen: peripheral blood, collected 28 days after the second AZD1222 dose. The CDR3 loop reads CASSIGSVIRQVNTEAFF. The CDR3 nucleotides are TGTGCCAGTAGTATAGGATCGGTAATAAGGCAAGTGAACACTGAAGCTTTCTTT. Full variable domain (outside the CDR3, taken from reference TRBV19 and TRBJ1-1): DGGITQSPKYLFRKEGQNVTLSCEQNLNHDAMYWYRQDPGQGLRLIYYSQIVNDFQKGDIAEGYSVSREKKESFPLTVTSAQKNPTAFYLCASSIGSVIRQVNTEAFFGQGTRLTVV.